This is a list of T cell receptor beta chains from one sample in a study of blood T cells in healthy people across ages. TCRdb called the 5' RACE reads again in MiXCR, with one record for every CDR3 protein. The sample records roughly 800,000 distinct CDR3 sequences, roughly 50% being singletons. Sequences were obtained from blood. The receptors here all came from a man older than 75 in good health. Each CDR3 is given with its conserved first and last residue. D genes are given only for firm matches. The size field is filled for only some rows; it gives once, few, many or a size class.

d_call	clone_size	v_call	j_call	cdr3_nt	cdr3_aa
-	-	TRBV20-1	TRBJ2-7	TGCAGTGCTGCAGGGGATGTGATCAACGAGCAGTACTTC	CSAAGDVINEQYF
-	-	TRBV29-1	TRBJ2-7	TGCAGCTTTGAGAAGGGGATAGTCGACGAGCAGTACTTC	CSFEKGIVDEQYF
TRBD2	-	TRBV12-3/TRBV12-4	TRBJ2-1	TGTGCCAGCAGTCTAAAACCTCCGGGACTAGCGGGAGTCAATGAGCAGTTCTTC	CASSLKPPGLAGVNEQFF
-	many	TRBV6-5	TRBJ1-1	TGTGCCAGCACCCAAAGTATGGGAGGGACTGAAGCTTTCTTT	CASTQSMGGTEAFF
-	-	TRBV7-2	TRBJ2-6	TGTGCCAGCAGCTTAGGAACAGGCCCCTCTGGGGCCAACGTCCTGACTTTC	CASSLGTGPSGANVLTF
-	-	TRBV5-1	TRBJ1-2	TGCGCCAGCGGCCGAGAGGGCGGAGACTATGGCTACACCTTC	CASGREGGDYGYTF
-	-	TRBV12-3/TRBV12-4	TRBJ2-3	TGTGCCAGCAGTTTGGGATCTAACTACAGATACGCGTATTTT	CASSLGSNYRYAYF
TRBD2	-	TRBV28	TRBJ2-7	TGTGCCAGCAGAGTAGCGGGAGTTGGTTACAATGAGCAGTACTTC	CASRVAGVGYNEQYF
-	-	TRBV9	TRBJ2-5	TGTGCCAGCAGCGTTAATAGTGGTGAGCAGTACTTC	CASSVNSGEQYF
TRBD1	few	TRBV7-8	TRBJ2-4	TGTGCCAGCAGCTCAAGGACAGGGGGCGGGCAGTACTTC	CASSSRTGGGQYF
TRBD2	-	TRBV11-1	TRBJ2-1	TGTGCCAGCAGCTTACCCCCTGCGGCGGGAGGAAATGAGCAGTTCTTC	CASSLPPAAGGNEQFF
-	-	TRBV6-1	TRBJ2-5	TGTGCCAGCAGTGCGGGGCGGGGTAGCGGCCAAGAGACCCAGTACTTC	CASSAGRGSGQETQYF
TRBD1	-	TRBV24-1	TRBJ1-2	TGTGCCACCGATGACCGGGACAGTCGGGGCTACACCTTC	CATDDRDSRGYTF
-	-	TRBV6-5	TRBJ2-5	TGTGCCAGCAGTTACCCGGGTACCGGAGGGCAGTACTTC	CASSYPGTGGQYF